The TCR beta chain described here comes from a study of cytomegalovirus exposure and HLA in healthy donors. Broader study findings: Certain indistinguishable V segments, among them TRBV6-2 and TRBV6-3, were excluded. In a later analysis, at a false discovery rate of 0.05, roughly 16,000 TCR beta sequences matched HLA alleles.

PCR employed 60 Vbeta and 13 Jbeta primers. Clones were sequenced by immunoSEQ multiplex PCR, and TCRdb holds only the in-frame ones, with some missing. The data include about 91,000 clones; the top ten clones carry 3.4%. As regards this clone: What it binds is not known.

The ends were cut back, 3 bases at V and 7 bases at J, with 10 bases in the middle. This CDR3 comprises 13 residues. The germline CDR1 and CDR2 sequences are SGHTA and FQGNSA. Sequenced input: PBMCs. The clonotype originates from a woman between 25 and 40 years old in good health and CMV-seronegative. The chain carries TRBV7-2 and TRBJ2-1, with D hard to call. This CDR3 reads CASSFFPSNEQFF. Here the CDR3 DNA reads TGTGCCAGCAGCTTCTTCCCTAGTAATGAGCAGTTCTTC. The full variable domain, rest sourced from reference TRBV7-2 and TRBJ2-1, is GAGVSQSPSNKVTEKGKDVELRCDPISGHTALYWYRQSLGQGLEFLIYFQGNSAPDKSGLPSDRFSAERTGGSVSTLTIQRTQQEDSAVYLCASSFFPSNEQFFGPGTRLTVL.